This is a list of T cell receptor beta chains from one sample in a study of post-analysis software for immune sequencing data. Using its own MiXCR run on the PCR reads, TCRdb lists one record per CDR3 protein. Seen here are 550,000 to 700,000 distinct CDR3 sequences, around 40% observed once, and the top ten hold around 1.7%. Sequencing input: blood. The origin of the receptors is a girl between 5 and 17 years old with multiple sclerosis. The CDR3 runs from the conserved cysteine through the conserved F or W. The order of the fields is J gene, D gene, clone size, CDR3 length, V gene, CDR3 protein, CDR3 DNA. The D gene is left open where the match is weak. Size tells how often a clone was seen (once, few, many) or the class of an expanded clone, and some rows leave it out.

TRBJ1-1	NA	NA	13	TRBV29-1	CSVDFGGRTEAFF	TGCAGCGTTGATTTTGGGGGCAGGACTGAAGCTTTCTTT
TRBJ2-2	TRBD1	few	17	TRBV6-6	CASSYHPRGTNTGELFF	TGTGCCAGCAGTTACCATCCCAGGGGGACGAACACCGGGGAGCTGTTTTTT
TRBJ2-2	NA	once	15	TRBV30	CAWSVGAHNTGELFF	TGTGCCTGGAGTGTAGGGGCCCATAACACCGGGGAGCTGTTTTTT
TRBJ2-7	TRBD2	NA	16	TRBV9	CASSVEEGGGSYEQYF	TGTGCCAGCAGCGTAGAGGAAGGCGGGGGCTCCTACGAGCAGTACTTC
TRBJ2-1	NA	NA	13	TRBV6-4	CASSPGEWNEQFF	TGTGCCAGCAGTCCCGGGGAATGGAATGAGCAGTTCTTC
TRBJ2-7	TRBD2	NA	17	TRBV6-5	CASSYSGREGKLDEQYF	TGTGCCAGCAGTTACTCGGGGCGGGAGGGAAAACTAGACGAGCAGTACTTC
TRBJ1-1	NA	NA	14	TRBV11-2	CASSNIPRNTEAFF	TGTGCCAGCAGCAACATCCCGAGGAACACTGAAGCTTTCTTT
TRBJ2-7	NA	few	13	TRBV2	CASSQGLNDVQYF	TGTGCCAGCAGCCAGGGGTTGAACGACGTGCAGTACTTC
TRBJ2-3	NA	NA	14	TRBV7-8	CASSLSVSVDTQYF	TGTGCCAGCAGCTTATCGGTTTCGGTGGATACGCAGTATTTT
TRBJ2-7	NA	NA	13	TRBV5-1	CASSWDLAYEQYF	TGCGCCAGCAGCTGGGACCTGGCCTACGAGCAGTACTTC
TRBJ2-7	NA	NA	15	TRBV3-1	CASSQALALYNEQYF	TGTGCCAGCAGCCAAGCTCTGGCCCTTTACAATGAGCAGTACTTC
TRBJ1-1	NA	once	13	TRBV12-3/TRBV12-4	CASSLQQVVGAFF	TGTGCCAGCAGTTTACAACAGGTGGTCGGAGCTTTCTTT
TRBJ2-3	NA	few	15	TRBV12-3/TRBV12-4	CASTPDGSSTDTQYF	TGTGCCAGCACCCCCGACGGATCTAGCACAGATACGCAGTATTTT
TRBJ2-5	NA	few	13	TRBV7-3	CASSSKAGETQYF	TGTGCCAGCAGCTCCAAAGCGGGAGAGACCCAGTACTTC
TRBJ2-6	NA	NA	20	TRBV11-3	CASSLDLGGLGPGGANVLTF	TGTGCCAGCAGCTTAGATCTAGGAGGTTTGGGCCCGGGGGGGGCCAACGTCCTGACTTTC
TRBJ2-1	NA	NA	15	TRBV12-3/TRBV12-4	CASSPSLGVDNEQFF	TGTGCCAGCAGCCCCTCGCTAGGAGTGGATAATGAGCAGTTCTTC
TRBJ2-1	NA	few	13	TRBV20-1	CSARIERDRAQFF	TGCAGTGCCCGAATCGAGAGAGACCGGGCTCAGTTCTTC
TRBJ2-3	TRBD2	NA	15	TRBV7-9	CASSLTSALGDTQYF	TGTGCCAGCAGCCTGACTAGCGCTTTGGGGGATACGCAGTATTTT
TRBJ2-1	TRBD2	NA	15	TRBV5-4	CASSGVASGKVEQFF	TGTGCCAGCAGCGGGGTGGCTAGCGGGAAGGTTGAGCAGTTCTTC
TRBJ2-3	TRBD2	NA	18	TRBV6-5	CASSYSPGRAGYLDTQYF	TGTGCCAGCAGCTACTCGCCGGGACGAGCGGGATATCTGGATACGCAGTATTTT
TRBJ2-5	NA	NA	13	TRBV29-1	CSAVGEYEETQYF	TGCAGCGCCGTCGGGGAGTATGAAGAGACCCAGTACTTC
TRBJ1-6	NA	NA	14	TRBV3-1	CASSQEGRGSPLHF	TGTGCCAGCAGCCAAGAGGGGAGAGGTTCACCCCTCCACTTT
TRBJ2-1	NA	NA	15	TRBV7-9	CASSSRDLTPNEQFF	TGTGCCAGCAGCTCCAGAGACTTAACCCCCAATGAGCAGTTCTTC
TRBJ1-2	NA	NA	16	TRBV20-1	CSARDGRALGHYGYTF	TGCAGTGCTAGAGATGGTCGGGCCCTCGGCCACTATGGCTACACCTTC
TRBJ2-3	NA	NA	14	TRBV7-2	CASSSGFSTDTQYF	TGTGCCAGCAGCTCGGGGTTTAGCACAGATACGCAGTATTTT
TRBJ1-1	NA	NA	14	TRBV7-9	CASSPLGKNTEAFF	TGTGCCAGCAGCCCACTGGGAAAGAACACTGAAGCTTTCTTT
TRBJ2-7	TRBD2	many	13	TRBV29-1	CSAAWTSGSEQYF	TGCAGCGCCGCATGGACTAGCGGGAGTGAGCAGTACTTC
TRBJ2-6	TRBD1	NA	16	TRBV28	CASSSGTASGANVPTF	TGTGCCAGCAGTTCGGGGACAGCCTCTGGGGCCAACGTCCCGACTTTC
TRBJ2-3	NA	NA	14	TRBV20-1	CSARARTSTDTQYF	TGCAGTGCTAGAGCCAGGACCTCCACAGATACGCAGTATTTT
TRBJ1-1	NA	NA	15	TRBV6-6	CASSPKQGLYTEAFF	TGTGCCAGCAGTCCCAAGCAGGGGCTGTACACTGAAGCTTTCTTT
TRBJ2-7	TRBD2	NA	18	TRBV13	CASSFRVRLAGVTYEQYF	TGTGCCAGCAGTTTTAGGGTACGGCTAGCGGGAGTGACCTACGAGCAGTACTTC
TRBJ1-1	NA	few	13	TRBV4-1	CASSQDDGIPAFF	TGCGCCAGCAGCCAAGATGATGGGATTCCGGCTTTCTTT
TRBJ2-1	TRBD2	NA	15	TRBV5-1	CASRAGGGSYNEQFF	TGCGCCAGCAGGGCCGGGGGGGGGTCCTACAATGAGCAGTTCTTC
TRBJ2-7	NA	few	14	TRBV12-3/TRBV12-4	CASSERSLTYEQYF	TGTGCCAGCAGTGAGAGGTCGTTAACCTACGAGCAGTACTTC
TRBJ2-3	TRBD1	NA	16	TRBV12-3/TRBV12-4	CASNIRSRGLGDTQYF	TGTGCCAGCAACATTCGGTCAAGGGGGCTAGGGGATACGCAGTATTTT
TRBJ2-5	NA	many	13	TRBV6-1	CASRVSARETQYF	TGTGCCAGCAGAGTGAGCGCCCGGGAGACCCAGTACTTC
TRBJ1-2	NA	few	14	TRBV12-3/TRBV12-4	CASSSDRLNYGYTF	TGTGCCAGCAGTTCGGACAGACTAAACTATGGCTACACCTTC
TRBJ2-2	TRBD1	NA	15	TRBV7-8	CASSLQGVSTGELFF	TGTGCCAGCAGCTTACAGGGGGTGAGCACCGGGGAGCTGTTTTTT
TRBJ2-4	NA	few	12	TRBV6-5	CASSYGLWEQYF	TGTGCCAGCAGTTACGGCTTGTGGGAGCAGTACTTC
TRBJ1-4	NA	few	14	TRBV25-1	CASSPPGTNEKLFF	TGTGCCAGCAGCCCGCCAGGAACTAATGAAAAACTGTTTTTT
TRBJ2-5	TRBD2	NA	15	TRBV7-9	CASTLLAGGGETQYF	TGTGCCAGCACCCTACTAGCGGGGGGTGGAGAGACCCAGTACTTC
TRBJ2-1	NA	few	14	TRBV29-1	CSVDHGLAAGEQFF	TGCAGCGTTGACCACGGGCTAGCTGCCGGTGAGCAGTTCTTC
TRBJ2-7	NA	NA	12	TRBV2	CASSTGSDEQYF	TGTGCCAGCAGTACAGGGTCGGACGAGCAGTACTTC
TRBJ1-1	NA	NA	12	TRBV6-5	CASRQTATEAFF	TGTGCCAGCAGGCAGACAGCGACTGAAGCTTTCTTT
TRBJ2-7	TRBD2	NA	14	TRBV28	CASSTGTSVPEQYF	TGTGCCAGCAGCACCGGGACTAGCGTCCCCGAGCAGTACTTC
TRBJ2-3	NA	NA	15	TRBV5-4	CASSLAWGGTDTQYF	TGTGCCAGCAGCCTGGCGTGGGGGGGCACAGATACGCAGTATTTT
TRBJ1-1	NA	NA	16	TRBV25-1	CASSAPPGRMNTEAFF	TGTGCCAGCAGTGCACCACCGGGACGCATGAACACTGAAGCTTTCTTT
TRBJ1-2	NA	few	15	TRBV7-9	CASSLEQPGGYGYTF	TGTGCCAGCAGCTTGGAGCAACCGGGGGGCTATGGCTACACCTTC
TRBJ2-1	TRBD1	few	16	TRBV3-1	CASSPSDRGAYNEQFF	TGTGCCAGCAGCCCTTCCGACAGGGGTGCCTACAATGAGCAGTTCTTC
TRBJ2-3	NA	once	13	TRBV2	CASRSLGTDTQYF	TGTGCCAGCAGGTCCCTAGGCACAGATACGCAGTATTTT
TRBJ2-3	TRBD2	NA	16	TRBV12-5	CASGLRLAGGRDTQYF	TGTGCTAGTGGTTTGAGACTAGCGGGGGGAAGGGATACGCAGTATTTT